The 21 T cell receptor beta chains below were found in one sample sequenced in a study of blood T cell repertoires in COVID-19. Using immunoSEQ multiplex PCR, the repertoire was profiled, and TCRdb retains in-frame clones only, with some absent. The sample shows tens of thousands of clones, over 80% of them seen only once. The sample taken for sequencing was peripheral blood. The receptor set was obtained from a woman in her fifties or sixties with acute or convalescent COVID-19.

V usage is TRBV5-1 and J usage is TRBJ1-2, with D possibly matching TRBD1 (5 bases). This CDR3 contains 14 residues. Looked up from germline, CDR1 is SGHRS and CDR2 is YFSETQ. V shed 5 bases and J shed 4 bases, with 15 bases lying between them. The CDR3 region is CASSLGWGVYGYTF. The CDR3 DNA reads as TGCGCCAGCAGTTTAGGTTGGGGCGTCTATGGCTACACCTTC. Based on the CDR3 plus reference TRBV5-1 and TRBJ1-2, the full variable domain is KAGVTQTPRYLIKTRGQQVTLSCSPISGHRSVSWYQQTPGQGLQFLFEYFSETQRNKGNFPGRFSGRQFSNSRSEMNVSTLELGDSALYLCASSLGWGVYGYTFGSGTRLTVV.

V gene TRBV29-1 combines with J gene TRBJ1-6; TRBD1 matches 9 bases. V lost 7 bases to trimming and J lost 7 bases; unmatched junction nucleotides: 5. The CDR3 has 13 amino acids. Germline CDR1 SQVTM, CDR2 ANQGSEA. The CDR3 sequence: CSARTGANSPLHF. In DNA form, the CDR3 reads TGCAGCGCCCGGACAGGGGCGAATTCACCCCTCCACTTT.

This chain links TRBV7-9 with TRBJ1-2; 7 bases match TRBD1. This CDR3 is 15 amino acids long. With V trimmed by 5 bases and J by 4 bases, 10 bases remained unmatched. CDR1 and CDR2 from the germline V gene are SEHNR and FQNEAQ (reference sequence). DNA of the CDR3: TGTGCCAGCAGCAGCCGGGACAGAAAAGGCTATGGCTACACCTTC. Its translation is CASSSRDRKGYGYTF.

V gene TRBV4-3 combines with J gene TRBJ2-7; weak D call: TRBD2 (6 bases). The V and J ends lost 2 bases and 7 bases respectively, with 18 bases between them. Germline CDR1 reads LGHNA; CDR2 reads YSLEER. The CDR3 consists of 15 residues. The CDR3 reads CASSQSDGPAGEQYF. In nucleotides, the CDR3 is TGCGCCAGCAGCCAAAGCGATGGTCCGGCGGGGGAGCAGTACTTC.

This clone occurred a few times. The chain joins TRBV6-5 to TRBJ1-2, with a tentative D call TRBD1 (6 bases). The CDR3 spans 13 residues. In germline, CDR1 is MNHEY, CDR2 SVGAGI. Trimming stripped 7 bases from V and 6 bases from J, with 15 bases between. The CDR3 coding sequence is TGTGCCAGCACCCTGGGACATGGTAATGGCTACACCTTC. This codes for CASTLGHGNGYTF.

The chain carries TRBV5-1 and TRBJ2-7; D might be TRBD1 (6 bases). Trimming left V 1 base short and J 11 bases short, with 13 bases between. CDR1 and CDR2 (germline): SGHRS, YFSETQ. The CDR3 consists of 12 residues. For the CDR3, the DNA is TGCGCCAGCAGCTTGCCCCAGGGGATGGAGTACTTC. Translation: CASSLPQGMEYF.

The V and J genes are TRBV18 and TRBJ2-2; 7 bases map to TRBD1. The CDR3 loop spans 13 amino acids. The V gene's germline CDR1 is KGHSH and CDR2 LQKENI. V was clipped by 3 bases and J by 7 bases; unmatched bases: 2. In DNA, the CDR3 is TGTGCCAGCTCACCGACAGGGTTCGGGGAGCTGTTTTTT. Amino acids: CASSPTGFGELFF.

This chain joins TRBV27 and TRBJ1-2; 7 bases map to TRBD1. This CDR3 is built from 15 residues. Germline CDR1 MNHEY, CDR2 SMNVEV (reference sequence). The trim removed 0 bases at V and 7 bases at J, leaving 8 bases unmatched. In nucleotides, the CDR3 is TGTGCCAGCAGTTTATCCCTGGAGGGGGCCAGTGGCTACACCTTC. The encoded protein is CASSLSLEGASGYTF.

This clone was observed a few times. The chain uses TRBV3-1 (or the pseudogene TRBV3-2) and TRBJ2-1, with 12 bases aligning to TRBD2. The germline V gene encodes CDR1 LGHDT and CDR2 YNNKEL (reference sequence). Unmatched junction bases numbered 16, after V lost 0 bases and J lost 4 bases. The CDR3 loop spans 21 amino acids. The CDR3 DNA sequence: TGTGCCAGCAGCCAAGATCCCGGCTGGGCTAGCGGGGGGGCTGTATACAATGAGCAGTTCTTC. The encoded protein is CASSQDPGWASGGAVYNEQFF.

V is TRBV7-9 and J is TRBJ2-7; 9 bases match TRBD2. The CDR3 spans 18 residues. Germline CDR1 SEHNR, CDR2 FQNEAQ (reference sequence). The V and J ends lost 4 bases and 0 bases, in that order; junction bases with no gene match: 13. The CDR3 nucleotides read TGTGCCAGCAGCTACCCAACACGTAGCGGGGGCAGCTCCTACGAGCAGTACTTC. This translates into CASSYPTRSGGSSYEQYF.

The rearrangement links TRBV29-1 to TRBJ1-2; D is unclear. The CDR3 has 15 amino acids. Trimming removed 3 bases at V and 4 bases at J, with 18 bases between. Germline V gene lookup returns CDR1 SQVTM and CDR2 ANQGSEA. CDR3 nucleotides: TGCAGCGTTGATCCCGGAGGTGCCAGAACCTATGGCTACACCTTC. It encodes CSVDPGGARTYGYTF. The variable domain in full, completed from reference TRBV29-1 and TRBJ1-2, reads SAVISQKPSRDICQRGTSLTIQCQVDSQVTMMFWYRQQPGQSLTLIATANQGSEATYESGFVIDKFPISRPNLTFSTLTVSNMSPEDSSIYLCSVDPGGARTYGYTFGSGTRLTVV.

The rearrangement joins TRBV2 to TRBJ2-7; TRBD1 matches at 10 bases. Germline V lookup: CDR1 SNHLY, CDR2 FYNNEI. V dropped 9 bases and J dropped 3; count of bases not matched to a gene: 2. The CDR3 sequence is 12 residues long. The CDR3 bases are TGTGCCAGAGGACAGGGGGGCTACGAGCAGTACTTC. The encoded protein is CARGQGGYEQYF.

The V gene is TRBV14, the J gene TRBJ1-2; unclear D gene. The CDR3 loop spans 13 amino acids. The ends were cut back, 2 bases at V and 4 bases at J, with 8 bases in the middle. From germline, CDR1 is SGHDN and CDR2 FVKESK. The CDR3 nucleotides read TGTGCCAGCAGCCAACGGGGTCTCTATGGCTACACCTTC. Amino acids: CASSQRGLYGYTF.

In its sample, this clone is hyperexpanded. V gene TRBV18 combines with J gene TRBJ1-2, with 8 bases lining up with TRBD1. V lost 3 bases and J lost 5; bases outside the gene matches: 8. The germline gives CDR1 KGHSH, CDR2 LQKENI. The CDR3 consists of 15 residues. CDR3 loop: CASSPTGTGGYGYTF. The CDR3, as DNA: TGTGCCAGCTCACCCACCGGGACAGGCGGTTATGGCTACACCTTC.

This clone was seen a handful of times. V usage is TRBV6-4 and J usage is TRBJ1-4; 8 bases match TRBD1. The V gene end was trimmed by 3 bases and the J gene end by 6 bases; junction bases not matched to a gene: 6. Per germline, CDR1 MRHNA and CDR2 SNTAGT. The CDR3 spans 15 residues. In DNA, the CDR3 is TGTGCCAGCAGTGAGACCGCACAGGGGGATGAAAAACTGTTTTTT. Translating it yields CASSETAQGDEKLFF.

This clone has only a few counts. The V call is TRBV3-1 (or the pseudogene TRBV3-2), the J call TRBJ1-4, with D tentatively TRBD1 (6 bases). Trimming left V 7 bases short and J 6 bases short, with 15 bases between. CDR1 LGHDT and CDR2 YNNKEL come from the germline V gene (reference sequence). The CDR3 is 14 amino acids. CDR3: CASTLDSRHEKLFF. As DNA, the CDR3 is TGTGCCAGCACCTTGGACAGTCGCCATGAAAAACTGTTTTTT.

CDR3 nucleotides: TGCAGTGCTAGGGGGAGCACTGAAGCTTTCTTT. Its translation is CSARGSTEAFF. The chain links TRBV20-1 to TRBJ1-1; D call uncertain. Trimming took off 3 bases at V and 4 bases at J, with 6 bases between the two ends. The CDR3 totals 11 residues. Germline-derived CDR1 and CDR2 are DFQATT and SNEGSKA (reference sequence).

The V and J genes are TRBV5-4 and TRBJ2-1, with a possible D match to TRBD2 (5 bases). CDR1 is SGHNT, CDR2 YYREEE, per germline (reference sequence). Deletions cut 0 bases from V and 10 bases from J, with 8 bases between. The CDR3 is made up of 12 amino acids. Written as DNA, the CDR3 is TGTGCCAGCAGCTTGGGACCGGGGGAGCAGTTCTTC. Amino acids: CASSLGPGEQFF.

This chain joins TRBV2 and TRBJ1-1, with 7 nucleotides matching TRBD1. This CDR3 is 13 amino acids long. Germline assignment: CDR1 SNHLY and CDR2 FYNNEI. V gave up 6 bases and J gave up 2 bases; unmatched junction bases: 3. CDR3 amino acids: CASSKGANTEAFF. The CDR3 nucleotides are TGTGCCAGCAGCAAGGGGGCTAACACTGAAGCTTTCTTT.

This clone came up once. The CDR3 nucleotides are TGTGCCAGCAGCTTGTCTAGACTCAATGAGCAGTTCTTC. Residues: CASSLSRLNEQFF. The chain has TRBV7-2 and TRBJ2-1; D is ambiguous. Germline V lookup: CDR1 SGHTA, CDR2 FQGNSA. The CDR3 loop spans 13 amino acids. The ends were cut back, 3 bases at V and 6 bases at J, with 9 bases in the middle.

V is TRBV6-6 and J is TRBJ2-3; 13 bases align to TRBD2. This CDR3 has 16 amino acids. The germline gives CDR1 MNHNY, CDR2 SVGAGI (reference sequence). Trimming at V came to 5 bases and at J to 2 bases, leaving 4 bases not matched to a gene. This CDR3 is CASSQLAGGPTDTQYF. CDR3 DNA: TGTGCCAGCAGTCAACTAGCGGGGGGGCCCACAGATACGCAGTATTTT.